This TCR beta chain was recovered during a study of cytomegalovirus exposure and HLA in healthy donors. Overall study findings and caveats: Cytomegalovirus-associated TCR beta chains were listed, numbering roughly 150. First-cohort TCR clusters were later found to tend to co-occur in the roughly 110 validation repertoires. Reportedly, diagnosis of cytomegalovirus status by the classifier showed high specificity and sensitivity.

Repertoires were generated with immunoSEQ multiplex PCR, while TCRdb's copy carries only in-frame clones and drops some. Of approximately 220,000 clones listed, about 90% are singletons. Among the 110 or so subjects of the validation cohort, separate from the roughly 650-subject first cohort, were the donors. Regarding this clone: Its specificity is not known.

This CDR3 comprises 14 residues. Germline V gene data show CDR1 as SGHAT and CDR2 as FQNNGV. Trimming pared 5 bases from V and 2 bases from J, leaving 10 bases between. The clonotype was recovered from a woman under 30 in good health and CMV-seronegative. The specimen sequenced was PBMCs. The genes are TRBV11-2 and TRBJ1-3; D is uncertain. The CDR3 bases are TGTGCCAGCAGCCTGGGGAGAGCTGGAAACACCATATATTTT. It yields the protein CASSLGRAGNTIYF.